One TCR beta chain is described in this entry. The antigen it recognizes is unknown. Within one base of it there is no much larger clone, and no base qualities were kept. The data belong to a study of spatial heterogeneity in lung cancer (dated by TCRdb to between 2018 and 2021). About the investigation overall: Beta-chain transcripts were consistently detected in greater numbers than alpha-chain transcripts, which likely reflected higher beta-chain transcript abundance. At surgery, about 210 tumor regions, approximately 64 matched nontumor lung samples and 56 PBMC samples were TCR-sequenced for both alpha and beta chains. In the raw uncorrected reads, each unique combination of TCR and UMI appeared more than ten times on average. Nonsynonymous mutation counts, determined by whole-exome sequencing of tumor tissue, were related to TCR repertoire features. The study quantitatively compared TCR alpha and beta repertoires across multiple tumor regions, matched nontumor lung and blood in non-small cell lung cancer. In tumor regions, TCR transcript counts showed a strong correlation with a T cell transcriptional module score from matched bulk RNA-seq. What the study reported, not specific to this receptor: Additional single-cell paired TCR alpha and beta sequencing was considered necessary to confirm, at a functional level, the hypothesis that regional TCRs recognize regional mutations. Counts of ubiquitous and regional expanded TCRs were found to correlate with counts of ubiquitous and regional nonsynonymous mutations, respectively. TCR-seq coverage of tumor T cells was estimated at only roughly 6.5% for alpha chains and more than 11% for beta chains. The tumor nonsynonymous mutation count correlated with the number of expanded alpha and beta TCRs within the tumor.

Receptor amplification or capture employed 5' RACE. The instrument was a NextSeq 500. In the TCR library protocol, a unique molecular identifier was attached to each TCR cDNA molecule so that PCR and sequencing errors could be corrected. From the authors' description of their analysis: TCR identification, UMI-based error correction and CDR3 extraction were all carried out with Decombinator tools. TCRs above a frequency of 2 per 1,000, corresponding to the top 1% of the tumor frequency distribution, were defined as expanded. Expanded tumor TCRs statistically deemed absent (corrected P<0.05) from at least one tumor region were classed as regional, and all other expanded tumor TCRs were classed as ubiquitous. Each repertoire was subsampled 100 times to 5,000 TCRs, after which Renyi diversity was computed with the R vegan package. CDR3 similarity networks were built from amino acid triplet string-kernel similarity, with CDR3s being connected when pairwise similarity was above 0.82. Starting from the raw public reads, TCRdb applied fastp trimming at Q25, assembled clones with MiXCR and retained in-frame beta chains. A single entry per CDR3 protein holds the most common genes and DNA from its merged rows. The V and J calls come from TCRdb's annotation, not from the publication. Present in this sample are about 1,500 distinct CDR3 sequences, around 13% of which were seen just once. In total, the top ten clones hold approximately 42% of the sample.

The time point tag for this specimen amounts to: sample taken at primary tumor resection. The donors were more than 60 patients from the lung TRACERx cohort who had early-stage, untreated non-small cell lung cancer. Without any cell sorting, TCR sequencing was performed on whole RNA extracted either from tumor and nontumor lung tissue or from cryopreserved PBMC samples. Only patients for whom sufficient RNA was available from at least two tumor regions were selected for TCR sequencing. Before being selected, tumor and adjacent nontumor lung specimens were reviewed by a lung pathologist. CDR3 length: 14 amino acids, cysteine to phenylalanine. Only the CDR3 portion is preserved as DNA: 42 bases, with reading frame beginning at the first base. V is trimmed back by 3 bases and J by 4 bases, and the junction contains 3 bases that no gene match accounts for. The germline V gene encodes CDR1 DFQATT and CDR2 SNEGSKA (reference sequence).

Recombination connected TRBV20-1 to TRBJ2-1, and 10 junctional nucleotides match TRBD2. The source material was lung tumor tissue, sampled at surgery. The origin of this receptor is a male donor with early-stage non-small cell lung cancer. The DNA sequence follows: TGCAGTGCTAGTGGGACTAGCGCATACAATGAGCAGTTCTTC. This yields the protein CSASGTSAYNEQFF.